These 9 T cell receptor beta chains came from one sample sequenced in a study of blood T cell repertoires in COVID-19. Generated by immunoSEQ multiplex PCR, the TCRdb table keeps only in-frame clones and is missing some. The table has 150,000 to 200,000 clones, 84% seen once. Input material: PBMCs or T cells enriched from blood (not recorded which). The receptors stem from a woman aged 45-60 years who had recovered from COVID-19.

The gene calls are TRBV7-6 and TRBJ1-4, with D hard to call. V shed 7 bases and J shed 3 bases, with 15 bases lying between them. Germline V CDR1 and CDR2: SGHVS, FNYEAQ. This CDR3 is built from 15 residues. CDR3 DNA sequence: TGTGCCAGCACCAAGACTAGGAATTCTAATGAAAAACTGTTTTTT. Translation: CASTKTRNSNEKLFF. Full variable domain (remainder filled in from reference TRBV7-6 and TRBJ1-4): GAGVSQSPRYKVTKRGQDVALRCDPISGHVSLYWYRQALGQGPEFLTYFNYEAQQDKSGLPNDRFSAERPEGSISTLTIQRTEQRDSAMYRCASTKTRNSNEKLFFGSGTQLSVL.

The chain links TRBV27 to TRBJ1-2; D is perhaps TRBD1 (6 bases). V was trimmed by 5 bases and J by 7 bases, leaving 17 bases between them. Germline V gene lookup returns CDR1 MNHEY and CDR2 SMNVEV (reference sequence). CDR3 size: 14 residues. In DNA form, the CDR3 reads TGTGCCAGCAGTCCCCGGACAGTTTTGGCTGGCTACACCTTC. Protein: CASSPRTVLAGYTF.

The J gene is TRBJ1-5, the V gene TRBV19, with a possible D match to TRBD1 (6 bases). The germline CDR1 and CDR2 sequences are LNHDA and SQIVND (reference sequence). The CDR3 extends over 16 amino acids. The V gene lost 6 bases and the J gene lost 4 bases, with 19 bases spanning the gap. In DNA, the CDR3 is TGTGCCAGTAGGGGGGCTCAGGGACATTGGAATCAGCCCCAGCATTTT. Translation: CASRGAQGHWNQPQHF.

The chain uses TRBV5-1 and TRBJ2-3; no firm D call. Germline V gene data show CDR1 as SGHRS and CDR2 as YFSETQ. The V end lost 4 bases, the J end lost 3 bases, and 6 bases lay between the germline ends. This CDR3 contains 12 residues. The CDR3 reads CASSLKTDTQYF. The CDR3, as DNA: TGCGCCAGCAGCCTAAAGACAGATACGCAGTATTTT.

This chain uses TRBV25-1 with TRBJ1-1, with D possibly TRBD1 on 5 matching bases. There are 11 residues in the CDR3. Germline V lookup: CDR1 MGHDK, CDR2 SYGVNS. V was shortened by 2 bases and J by 8 bases, with 6 bases between the two germline ends. The CDR3 region has the DNA TGTGCCAGCAGTGAACCAGGGGAAGCTTTCTTT. It yields the protein CASSEPGEAFF.

The sample holds a few counts of this clone. The rearrangement joins TRBV9 to TRBJ2-2, with TRBD1 identical over 11 bases. Germline loops: CDR1 SGDLS, CDR2 YYNGEE. The CDR3 is made up of 16 amino acids. J lost 5 bases, V lost 0 bases, and 3 bases had no gene match. The CDR3 DNA reads as TGTGCCAGCAGCGTAGCCGGGACAGGGGGGACCGGGGAGCTGTTTTTT. Translating it yields CASSVAGTGGTGELFF.

The chain has TRBV7-6 and TRBJ1-1; D unresolved. This CDR3 has 14 residues. V was shortened by 5 bases and J by 4 bases, with 14 bases between the two germline ends. The V gene's germline CDR1 is SGHVS and CDR2 FNYEAQ. The CDR3 is CASSRDAGFTEAFF. The CDR3 nucleotides are TGTGCCAGCAGCCGAGACGCGGGATTCACTGAAGCTTTCTTT.

The chain recombines TRBV9 with TRBJ1-3; D unclear. Trimming removed 2 bases at V and 3 bases at J, with 9 bases between. The CDR3 has 14 amino acids. Germline CDR1 and CDR2: SGDLS and YYNGEE. The CDR3 DNA reads TGTGCCAGCAGCGTTGTTTCGGGTGGAAACACCATATATTTT. This encodes CASSVVSGGNTIYF.

The chain links TRBV5-4 to TRBJ2-7, with 14 nucleotides matching TRBD2. Germline CDR1 SGHNT, CDR2 YYREEE (reference sequence). The CDR3 loop spans 15 amino acids. The ends lost 4 bases at V and 12 bases at J; junction bases unmatched: 12. The CDR3 sequence: CASSPGLAGDPHRYF. The CDR3 DNA sequence: TGTGCCAGCAGCCCGGGACTAGCGGGAGATCCCCACCGGTACTTC.